Described below is a single T cell receptor beta chain sequence and its context. The sample comes from a study of blood T cell repertoires in COVID-19. Under the authors' procedure: The authors estimated nucleated cell counts from reference gene primer amplification. The data were produced by immunoSEQ multiplex PCR, yet TCRdb's version contains in-frame clones alone and is incomplete. V, J and clone size derive from that table, while D and trimming were established from the DNA sequence. The table includes 250,000 to 300,000 clones, 89% detected once. Allocation to cohorts depended on clinical history reported by the participants. Symptom resolution, clearance, or two negative PCRs marked donors in Cohort 3 as recovered. The CDR3 totals 16 residues. V lost 1 base, J lost 4 bases, and 5 bases stayed unmatched. CDR1 is MGHRA, CDR2 YSYEKL, per germline.

The sample taken for sequencing was PBMCs or T cells enriched from blood (not recorded which). The genes are TRBV4-1 and TRBJ2-2; 8 bases map to TRBD2. The sequence derives from a woman aged 55-70 years who had recovered from COVID-19. The CDR3 DNA reads TGCGCCAGCAGCCAAGTCGGGGGGGCCGTCACCGGGGAGCTGTTTTTT. Translation: CASSQVGGAVTGELFF.